Listed below are T cell receptor beta chains from one sample, sequenced in a study of shared clonotypes between healthy human individuals. The table came from immunoSEQ multiplex PCR; TCRdb's copy has only in-frame clones and leaves some out. The table has 150,000 to 200,000 clones, roughly 91% seen once; the top ten hold 0.067%. Sequenced material: naive CD4+ T cells sorted from blood. Receptor source: a woman aged 25-40 years in good health. Both conserved end residues are part of each CDR3. The order of the fields is J gene, V gene, CDR3 protein.

>TRBJ1-2|TRBV28
CASSNPGTGAGGYTF
>TRBJ2-7|TRBV27
CASSQWERSYEQYF
>TRBJ2-3|TRBV10-2
CASMAAGVPDTQYF
>TRBJ2-7|TRBV18
CASSPEQGSEQYF
>TRBJ2-7|TRBV15
CATSRGPGQSRPYEQYF
>TRBJ2-5|TRBV19
CASMATRTAQETQYF
>TRBJ1-3|TRBV18
CASSPLLGRSGNTIYF
>TRBJ2-3|TRBV5-6
CASSLLYADTQYF
>TRBJ2-6|TRBV18
CASSHRDWILTGANVLTF
>TRBJ2-5|TRBV5-1
CASSSTGVWEQYF
>TRBJ1-2|TRBV28
CASRLRNGRNYGYTF
>TRBJ2-6|TRBV5-1
CASSLTTGTGANVLTF
>TRBJ2-1|TRBV5-1
CASSTDRGSEQFF
>TRBJ1-4|TRBV5-1
CASSMRQIGANEKLFF
>TRBJ1-4|TRBV7-2
CASSLQTGTGGEKLFF
>TRBJ1-3|TRBV2
CASSLDSRSGNTIYF
>TRBJ1-1|TRBV18
CASSPIPENTEAFF
>TRBJ2-7|TRBV28
CASRPGLAGAYEQYF
>TRBJ2-7|TRBV4-2
CASSQGSPGLAVGEQYF
>TRBJ2-1|TRBV29-1
CSVGLAGGNNEQFF
>TRBJ2-7|TRBV5-1
CASSLGQGIDSYEQYF
>TRBJ2-1|TRBV19
CASSIRTGGNEQFF
>TRBJ2-5|TRBV13
CASSLGRAEQYF
>TRBJ1-4|TRBV18
CASSVTQTGTNEKLFF
>TRBJ2-1|TRBV5-4
CASSQTGGGYNEQFF
>.|TRBV2
CASSESRLAGLKPHEQYF
>TRBJ2-2|TRBV5-4
CASSLRPGEGTGELFF
>TRBJ2-7|TRBV5-4
CASRQGLAGFYEQYF
>TRBJ1-1|TRBV6-1
CASSERPLFSTEAFF
>TRBJ1-1|TRBV19
CASSIRRNTEAFF
>TRBJ1-5|TRBV19
CASSIAANQPQHF
>TRBJ1-4|TRBV5-1
CASSAWTGQGEKLFF
>TRBJ1-2|TRBV28
CASSTQLQGTGYTF
>TRBJ2-7|TRBV5-4
CASSLGQVSSYEQYF
>TRBJ2-7|TRBV4-1
CASSQGGPIQGHEQYF
>TRBJ2-2|TRBV4-1
CASSQLAGGSAGELFF
>TRBJ1-1|TRBV30
CAWSLRLNTEAFF
>TRBJ2-5|TRBV7-6
CASSLIRDKETQYF
>TRBJ1-2|TRBV7-3
CASSPATGVGYTF
>TRBJ2-7|TRBV7-3
CASSRASLAGDLEQYF
>TRBJ2-7|TRBV18
CASSPHRGQNSYEQYF
>TRBJ1-5|TRBV6-1
CASTPRQASNQPQHF
>TRBJ2-4|TRBV2
CASSAGQSKNIQYF
>.|TRBV9
CASSGGGTGIGHEQYF
>TRBJ2-7|TRBV7-2
CASSLAAKSGEQYF
>TRBJ2-7|TRBV30
CAWIPPGTSKGEQYF
>TRBJ2-5|TRBV5-4
CASSTGTSSRETQYF
>TRBJ1-3|TRBV18
CASSRITGSGNTIYF
>TRBJ2-7|TRBV18
CASSRTSGGYEQYF
>TRBJ1-2|TRBV10-3
CAISVLLGEQIANYGYTF
>TRBJ1-2|TRBV4-1
CASSQAPRDRDGYTF
>TRBJ1-4|TRBV28
CASSIRDGIEKLFF
>TRBJ2-5|TRBV5-4
CASSPREGEQYF
>.|TRBV28
CATQSRGPYEQYF
>TRBJ2-7|TRBV10-1
CARPGLAGGLGEQYF
>TRBJ2-7|TRBV27
CASSQAGEQYF
>TRBJ1-2|TRBV18
CASSPGLNSYGYTF